A single sample is the source of the 19 T cell receptor beta chains below, sequenced in a study of human T cells and chemical hapten exposure. The authors extracted total RNA from unfractionated whole blood. TCRdb ran MiXCR on the 5' RACE reads and lists one entry per CDR3 protein. The table lists about 140,000 distinct CDR3 sequences, around 4% of them singletons. These receptor sequences come from a female donor in good health.

This clonotype was found many times. CDR3 coding DNA: TGTGCCAGCAGTTACGGTTATCAGCCCCAGCATTTT. It encodes CASSYGYQPQHF. V is TRBV6-2 or TRBV6-3 and J is TRBJ1-5; D is ambiguous. Germline V lookup: CDR1 MNHEY, CDR2 SVGEGT. Trimming took 2 bases from V and 5 from J, leaving 4 bases between them. CDR3 length: 12 residues.

This clonotype has ten or more counts. The chain recombines TRBV20-1 with TRBJ2-1; D may correspond to TRBD1 or TRBD2 (5 bases each). This CDR3 is 14 amino acids long. V was shortened by 5 bases and J by 5 bases, with 16 bases between the two germline ends. Germline-derived CDR1 and CDR2 are DFQATT and SNEGSKA (reference sequence). In DNA, the CDR3 is TGCAGTGCTCGTCAGGGATGGGACGACAATGAGCAGTTCTTC. It encodes CSARQGWDDNEQFF.

In this sample, this clonotype turned up many times. The chain is built from TRBV20-1 and TRBJ1-1, with TRBD1 matching over 9 bases. The CDR3 runs to 13 residues. Germline assignment: CDR1 DFQATT and CDR2 SNEGSKA (reference sequence). V was pared by 4 bases and J by 4 bases, with 4 bases of the junction left unmatched. Here the CDR3 reads CSAIQGAGTEAFF. CDR3 DNA: TGCAGTGCTATACAGGGGGCGGGCACTGAAGCTTTCTTT.

This clonotype was recorded a few times. This sequence joins TRBV7-9 and TRBJ2-3; maybe TRBD2 (5 bases). This CDR3 region has 17 residues. Germline V gives CDR1 SEHNR, CDR2 FQNEAQ (reference sequence). Trimming pared 4 bases from V and 1 base from J, leaving 18 bases between. The CDR3, as DNA: TGTGCCAGCAGCTCACAACTTAGCGCTACTGGCACAGATACGCAGTATTTT. It specifies CASSSQLSATGTDTQYF.

The table lists this clonotype with many counts. The rearrangement links TRBV5-1 to TRBJ2-5; no clear D gene. Germline V CDR1 and CDR2: SGHRS, YFSETQ. The germline V and J ends were trimmed by 3 bases and 4 bases, with 7 bases remaining between them. The CDR3 is 12 amino acids. CDR3 sequence: CASSSIGETQYF. CDR3 coding DNA: TGCGCCAGCAGCTCCATCGGAGAGACCCAGTACTTC. Based on the CDR3 plus reference TRBV5-1 and TRBJ2-5, the full variable domain is KAGVTQTPRYLIKTRGQQVTLSCSPISGHRSVSWYQQTPGQGLQFLFEYFSETQRNKGNFPGRFSGRQFSNSRSEMNVSTLELGDSALYLCASSSIGETQYFGPGTRLLVL.

This clonotype was counted many times. Compared with germline, one end of the junction differs, possibly owing to a read error. V gene TRBV7-3 combines with J gene TRBJ1-2; TRBD1 matches 8 bases. This CDR3 contains 15 residues. The germline CDR1 and CDR2 sequences are SGHTA and FQGTGA. The CDR3 coding sequence is TGTGCCAGCAGCCCAACAGACAGGGGCGCATCAGGCTTCACCTTC. Its translation: CASSPTDRGASGFTF.

This clonotype was detected ten times or more. This chain uses TRBV4-2 with TRBJ2-1, with unresolved D. This CDR3 contains 14 residues. Looked up from germline, CDR1 is LGHNA and CDR2 is YNFKEQ. V was trimmed by 3 bases and J by 6 bases, leaving 12 bases between them. In DNA form, the CDR3 reads TGTGCCAGCAGCCATAGGAACGTACTCAATGAGCAGTTCTTC. Translating gives CASSHRNVLNEQFF.

The chain couples TRBV4-3 to TRBJ1-1, with 7 bases that match TRBD1. CDR3 length equals 18 residues. The V segment lost 0 bases and the J segment 0 bases; nucleotides outside the gene matches: 10. Germline CDR1 and CDR2: LGHNA and YSLEER. CDR3 nucleotides: TGCGCCAGCAGCCAAGAGGTACAGGGGCAGATCTTGAACACTGAAGCTTTCTTT. This translates into CASSQEVQGQILNTEAFF.

In its sample, this clonotype was seen many times. The rearrangement uses TRBV28 and TRBJ2-3, with a tentative D call TRBD1 (5 bases). CDR1 MDHEN and CDR2 SYDVKM come from the germline V gene. The CDR3 is 12 amino acids. Trimming took 3 bases from V and 8 from J, leaving 9 bases between them. Written as DNA, the CDR3 is TGTGCCAGCAGTTTGGGGCCACTTACGCAGTATTTT. As protein: CASSLGPLTQYF.

The rearrangement uses TRBV12-3 or TRBV12-4 and TRBJ1-1, with D perhaps matching TRBD1 (5 bases). The CDR3 has 13 amino acids. The V gene lost 3 bases and the J gene lost 8 bases, with 13 bases spanning the gap. The CDR3, as DNA: TGTGCCAGCAGTTTTGGGGGGTGGCTGGAAGCTTTCTTT. Amino acid sequence: CASSFGGWLEAFF.

This clonotype has more than one count but fewer than ten. The genes are TRBV20-1 and TRBJ2-2; D possibly matches TRBD1 or TRBD2 (5 bases each). Germline CDR1 DFQATT, CDR2 SNEGSKA (reference sequence). The CDR3 sequence is 14 residues long. V dropped 3 bases and J dropped 5 bases, with 13 bases sitting between them. CDR3 DNA: TGCAGTGCTAGCACAGGCAGGGAGACCGGGGAGCTGTTTTTT. Residues: CSASTGRETGELFF.

This clonotype was counted many times. This chain joins TRBV3-1 and TRBJ2-3; 11 positions match TRBD2. V was clipped by 7 bases and J by 2 bases; unmatched bases: 8. The CDR3 contains 16 residues. CDR1 and CDR2 from the germline V gene are LGHDT and YNNKEL (reference sequence). The CDR3 protein is CASNPGTSGLTDTQYF. The CDR3 DNA sequence: TGTGCCAGCAACCCTGGGACTAGCGGACTCACAGATACGCAGTATTTT.

The chain combines TRBV4-2 with TRBJ2-1, with 10 bases lining up with TRBD2. The CDR3 length is 15 residues. Per the germline V gene, CDR1 is LGHNA and CDR2 is YNFKEQ. The V and J ends lost 0 bases and 10 bases, in that order; junction bases with no gene match: 6. CDR3 bases: TGTGCCAGCAGCCAAGAAATTAGCGGGGGGACCGAGCAGTTCTTC. It codes for CASSQEISGGTEQFF.

In this sample, this clonotype turned up many times. This chain joins TRBV15 and TRBJ2-2; tentative D call: TRBD2 (5 bases). Trimming took off 0 bases at V and 5 bases at J, with 10 bases between the two ends. This CDR3 spans 15 amino acids. CDR1 is LNHNV and CDR2 is YYDKDF in the germline V gene (reference sequence). In nucleotides, the CDR3 is TGTGCCACCAGCAGAGAACGAGGGTGGACCGGGGAGCTGTTTTTT. Its translation: CATSRERGWTGELFF.

This clonotype has a handful of counts. V gene TRBV3-1 combines with J gene TRBJ1-1; TRBD1 matches at 10 bases. After removal of 4 bases from V and 11 bases from J, the junction contained 4 bases not matched to a gene. Germline V CDR1 and CDR2: LGHDT, YNNKEL (reference sequence). The CDR3 sequence is 12 residues long. The CDR3 is CASSLPDRGAFF. The CDR3 DNA is TGTGCCAGCAGCCTACCGGACAGGGGGGCTTTCTTT.

This chain uses TRBV7-9 with TRBJ2-7; D gene ambiguous. The CDR3 has 14 residues. Trimming took off 4 bases at V and 6 bases at J, with 16 bases between the two ends. Germline assignment: CDR1 SEHNR and CDR2 FQNEAQ (reference sequence). The CDR3 sequence is CASSSTTVRTEQYF. In nucleotides, the CDR3 is TGTGCCAGCAGCTCCACCACCGTGAGGACCGAGCAGTACTTC.

This clonotype showed up many times. The V call is TRBV5-1, the J call TRBJ1-6; no clear D gene. The germline V and J ends were trimmed by 0 bases and 7 bases, with 5 bases remaining between them. The CDR3 runs 13 residues. Germline CDR1 and CDR2: SGHRS and YFSETQ. The CDR3 nucleotides are TGCGCCAGCAGCTTGGATCAGAATTCACCCCTCCACTTT. Amino acids: CASSLDQNSPLHF. Filled out from reference TRBV5-1 and TRBJ1-6, the complete variable domain reads KAGVTQTPRYLIKTRGQQVTLSCSPISGHRSVSWYQQTPGQGLQFLFEYFSETQRNKGNFPGRFSGRQFSNSRSEMNVSTLELGDSALYLCASSLDQNSPLHFGNGTRLTVT.

This clonotype occurred many times. The chain combines TRBV20-1 with TRBJ1-5; D not resolved. The CDR3 runs to 13 residues. V lost 5 bases, J lost 4 bases, and 12 bases lay in between. Looked up from germline, CDR1 is DFQATT and CDR2 is SNEGSKA (reference sequence). This chain's CDR3 is CSARVLANQPQHF. In nucleotides, the CDR3 is TGCAGTGCTCGGGTCCTCGCGAATCAGCCCCAGCATTTT.

This clonotype was observed at least ten times. The rearrangement joins TRBV29-1 to TRBJ2-5, with 9 bases lining up with TRBD1. The germline V gene encodes CDR1 SQVTM and CDR2 ANQGSEA. Losses at the gene ends were 7 bases for V and 1 base for J; bases not matched to a gene: 13. CDR3 length: 16 amino acids. CDR3 DNA sequence: TGCAGCGCCGGCCAGGGGGACAGGGCTATCCAAGAGACCCAGTACTTC. Translated: CSAGQGDRAIQETQYF.